Sequencing of this TCR beta chain was carried out in a study of blood T cell repertoires in COVID-19. Study information: Samples of COVID-19 (acute and convalescent) were obtained from the United States, Italy and Spain. PBMCs, B-cell-depleted T cells, or T cells were the source of the cDNA or gDNA that made up the material.

Unmatched junction bases numbered 2, after V lost 5 bases and J lost 2 bases. Per germline, CDR1 SGHVS and CDR2 FQNEAQ. This CDR3 spans 13 amino acids. Study processing details: Reference gene primer amplification in the assay estimated nucleated cell counts. Assay used: immunoSEQ multiplex PCR; TCRdb lists only in-frame clones, some missing. V, J and clone size are those of that table, while D and trimming were read from the DNA. The sample shows around 95,000 clones, roughly 87% of them seen only once. This clone has only one observation. The chain joins TRBV7-8 to TRBJ1-2; 7 nucleotides align to TRBD1. This TCR was sampled from a man aged 25 to 40 in a cohort sampled during active COVID-19. Sequencing used peripheral blood. The CDR3 spells CASSLGQNYGYTF. The CDR3 region has the DNA TGTGCCAGCAGCCTGGGACAGAACTATGGCTACACCTTC.